The 24 T cell receptor beta chains presented below share a single source sample, sequenced in a study of monozygotic twins with inflammatory bowel disease. Reprocessing the 5' RACE reads, TCRdb reports a single entry for every CDR3 protein and omits DNA. The sample table sets out 85,000 to 110,000 distinct CDR3 sequences. The sequencing sample was made of blood. The receptors here all came from a human donor with ulcerative colitis or Crohn's disease, or a healthy co-twin of an affected twin (not recorded which).

The chain joins TRBV7-9 to TRBJ2-1; TCRdb's D call, TRBD1, is unchecked because there is no DNA. This CDR3 spans 14 amino acids. CDR1 and CDR2 from the germline V gene are SEHNR and FQNEAQ (reference sequence). CDR3 region: CASLLAGGWNEQFF.

This rearrangement joins TRBV18 to TRBJ1-4; the D call of TRBD1 rests on TCRdb alone, since no DNA is present to check it. CDR1 is KGHSH, CDR2 LQKENI, per germline. The CDR3 is made up of 15 amino acids. The CDR3 spells CASSPYDRRGEKLFF.

The V call is TRBV12-3 or TRBV12-4, the J call TRBJ2-3; without DNA, the TCRdb call of TRBD1 cannot be checked. There are 15 residues in the CDR3. Here the CDR3 reads CASSGGLGFADTQYF.

The chain is built from TRBV6-5 and TRBJ1-2; the TCRdb D gene call, TRBD1, has no DNA to confirm it. This CDR3 has 16 amino acids. Germline CDR1 reads MNHEY; CDR2 reads SVGAGI. CDR3: CASSYMRTGGSYGYTF.

The chain couples TRBV10-2 to TRBJ1-1; TCRdb names TRBD1, which stays unverified in the absence of DNA. Germline V lookup: CDR1 WSHSY, CDR2 SAAADI. The CDR3 has 14 amino acids. CDR3 region: CASSPLNGNTEAFF.

J is TRBJ1-2 and V is TRBV9; the D gene TCRdb calls, TRBD1, cannot be checked with no DNA. The CDR3 loop spans 17 amino acids. The V gene's germline CDR1 is SGDLS and CDR2 YYNGEE. CDR3 sequence: CASSVGGGQPLIYGYTF.

The rearrangement links TRBV4-2 to TRBJ2-1; TCRdb's D gene call, TRBD2, goes unchecked for lack of DNA. This CDR3 has 19 amino acids. CDR1 is LGHNA and CDR2 is YNFKEQ in the germline V gene. CDR3 sequence: CASSQDWGGSGLLYNEQFF.

This chain connects TRBV6-5 to TRBJ2-3; TCRdb designates TRBD1, a call that cannot be tested without DNA. In germline, CDR1 is MNHEY, CDR2 SVGAGI. The CDR3 totals 16 residues. CDR3 region: CASRYHQGAGTDTQYF.

The chain has TRBV7-2 and TRBJ2-2. The germline CDR1 and CDR2 sequences are SGHTA and FQGNSA. This CDR3 spans 13 amino acids. CDR3 region: CASRPENTGELFF. Together with reference TRBV7-2 and TRBJ2-2, the CDR3 gives the full variable domain: GAGVSQSPSNKVTEKGKDVELRCDPISGHTALYWYRQSLGQGLEFLIYFQGNSAPDKSGLPSDRFSAERTGGSVSTLTIQRTQQEDSAVYLCASRPENTGELFFGEGSRLTVL.

This sequence joins TRBV11-2 and TRBJ2-5; absent DNA, TCRdb's TRBD2 call cannot be checked. Germline V lookup: CDR1 SGHAT, CDR2 FQNNGV. This CDR3 is 18 amino acids long. The CDR3 sequence is CASSSHTTQREVQETQYF.

The V call is TRBV20-1, the J call TRBJ2-2; the D gene TCRdb calls, TRBD1, cannot be checked with no DNA. Germline CDR1 and CDR2: DFQATT and SNEGSKA (reference sequence). The CDR3 runs 14 residues. CDR3 region: CSARQGAWAGELFF.

V is TRBV5-1 and J is TRBJ2-1; TCRdb calls TRBD2, which cannot be checked without DNA. The CDR3 length is 15 residues. Germline V gene lookup returns CDR1 SGHRS and CDR2 YFSETQ. This CDR3 reads CASSLVREGFNEQFF.

The chain links TRBV5-4 to TRBJ1-5. Germline V gene data show CDR1 as SGHNT and CDR2 as YYREEE (reference sequence). The CDR3 has 17 amino acids. The CDR3 protein is CASSSRGRGVSNQPQHF.

The chain employs TRBV24-1 and TRBJ2-2; the D call of TRBD1 rests on TCRdb alone, since no DNA is present to check it. The CDR3 spans 13 residues. Germline loops: CDR1 KGHDR, CDR2 SFDVKD. The CDR3 protein is CATRQGSLGELFF.

CDR3 amino acids: CSARDLTQSHYEQYF. The genes are TRBV20-1 and TRBJ2-7. CDR1 and CDR2 (germline): DFQATT, SNEGSKA (reference sequence). The CDR3 has 15 residues.

The V and J genes are TRBV10-3 and TRBJ2-5; TCRdb names TRBD1, which stays unverified in the absence of DNA. Germline V gene data show CDR1 as ENHRY and CDR2 as SYGVKD. The length of the CDR3 is 13 residues. CDR3 residues: CAIRSQGGETQYF.

J is TRBJ1-1 and V is TRBV12-3 or TRBV12-4; TCRdb's assignment of TRBD1 cannot be checked, as there is no DNA. The CDR3 sequence is 13 residues long. This CDR3 is CASSRTAYTEAFF.

V and J are TRBV19 and TRBJ2-1; TCRdb calls TRBD2, which cannot be checked without DNA. The CDR3 spans 15 residues. Germline V gene sequence: CDR1 LNHDA, CDR2 SQIVND (reference sequence). CDR3: CASTPTSGTYNEQFF.

This rearrangement joins TRBV5-6 to TRBJ2-3. Germline CDR1 reads SGHDT; CDR2 reads YYEEEE. The CDR3 consists of 14 residues. CDR3 residues: CASSLLASTDTQYF.

The chain couples TRBV10-3 to TRBJ2-1; TCRdb's D call, TRBD2, is unchecked because there is no DNA. CDR1 and CDR2 (germline): ENHRY, SYGVKD. The CDR3 sequence is 14 residues long. CDR3: CAISGGRDSNEQFF.

V gene TRBV12-3 or TRBV12-4 combines with J gene TRBJ2-7; TCRdb picks TRBD1, but there is no DNA to check that call. The CDR3 is made up of 13 amino acids. The CDR3 protein is CASSPGNTYEQYF.

V usage is TRBV12-3 or TRBV12-4 and J usage is TRBJ1-6; TCRdb names TRBD1, which stays unverified in the absence of DNA. The CDR3 is 13 amino acids. CDR3 sequence: CATHRAGNSPLHF.

The chain uses TRBV6-2 or TRBV6-3 and TRBJ2-7; the D call of TRBD1 rests on TCRdb alone, since no DNA is present to check it. The CDR3 runs 13 residues. Germline V lookup: CDR1 MNHEY, CDR2 SVGEGT. CDR3 region: CASRRQGSDEQYF.

The CDR3 loop is CSVNHGGAKNIQYF. The genes are TRBV29-1 and TRBJ2-4; no DNA is available, so the TRBD1 call from TCRdb remains unchecked. Germline CDR1 SQVTM, CDR2 ANQGSEA. This CDR3 has 14 residues. Filled out from reference TRBV29-1 and TRBJ2-4, the complete variable domain reads SAVISQKPSRDICQRGTSLTIQCQVDSQVTMMFWYRQQPGQSLTLIATANQGSEATYESGFVIDKFPISRPNLTFSTLTVSNMSPEDSSIYLCSVNHGGAKNIQYFGAGTRLSVL.